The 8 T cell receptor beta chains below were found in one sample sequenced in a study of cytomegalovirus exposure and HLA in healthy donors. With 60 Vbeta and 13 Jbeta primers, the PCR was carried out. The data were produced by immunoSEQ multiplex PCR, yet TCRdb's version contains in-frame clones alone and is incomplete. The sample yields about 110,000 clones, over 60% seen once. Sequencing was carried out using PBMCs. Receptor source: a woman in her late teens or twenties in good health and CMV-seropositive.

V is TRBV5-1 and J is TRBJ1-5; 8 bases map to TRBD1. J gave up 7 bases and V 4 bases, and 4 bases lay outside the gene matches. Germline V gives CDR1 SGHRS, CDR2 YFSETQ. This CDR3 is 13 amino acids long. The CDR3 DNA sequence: TGCGCCAGCAGCATCGCAGGGGGCCAGCCCCAGCATTTT. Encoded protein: CASSIAGGQPQHF.

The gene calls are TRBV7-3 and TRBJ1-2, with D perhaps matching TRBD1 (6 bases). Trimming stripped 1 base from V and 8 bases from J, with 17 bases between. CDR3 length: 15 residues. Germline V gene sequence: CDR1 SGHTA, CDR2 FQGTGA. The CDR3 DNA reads TGTGCCAGCAGCTTAAGTGGAGCAGGGGCCGAGGGCTACACCTTC. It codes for CASSLSGAGAEGYTF.

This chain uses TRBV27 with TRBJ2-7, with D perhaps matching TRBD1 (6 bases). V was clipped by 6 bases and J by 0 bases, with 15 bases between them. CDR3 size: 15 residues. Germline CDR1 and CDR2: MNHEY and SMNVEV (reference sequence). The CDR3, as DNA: TGTGCCAGCAGCCCGGGACAAATCCCCTCCTACGAGCAGTACTTC. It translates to CASSPGQIPSYEQYF.

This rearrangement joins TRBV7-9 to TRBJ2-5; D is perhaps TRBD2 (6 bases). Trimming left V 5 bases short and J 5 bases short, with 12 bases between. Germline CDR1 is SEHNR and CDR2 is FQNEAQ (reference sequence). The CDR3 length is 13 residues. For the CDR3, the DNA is TGTGCCAGCAGCCCTTGGAGGGAGGAGACCCAGTACTTC. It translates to CASSPWREETQYF.

The CDR3 here is CASSPAGSLHEQYF. The CDR3, as DNA: TGTGCCAGCTCACCGGCAGGGTCCCTTCACGAGCAGTACTTC. The chain recombines TRBV18 with TRBJ2-7, with a possible D match to TRBD1 (5 bases). Trimming shortened V by 3 bases and J by 5 bases, and 14 bases separated the two germline ends. Germline CDR1 reads KGHSH; CDR2 reads LQKENI. The CDR3 runs 14 residues. Using reference TRBV18 and TRBJ2-7 for the parts outside the CDR3, the full variable domain is NAGVMQNPRHLVRRRGQEARLRCSPMKGHSHVYWYRQLPEEGLKFMVYLQKENIIDESGMPKERFSAEFPKEGPSILRIQQVVRGDSAAYFCASSPAGSLHEQYFGPGTRLTVT.

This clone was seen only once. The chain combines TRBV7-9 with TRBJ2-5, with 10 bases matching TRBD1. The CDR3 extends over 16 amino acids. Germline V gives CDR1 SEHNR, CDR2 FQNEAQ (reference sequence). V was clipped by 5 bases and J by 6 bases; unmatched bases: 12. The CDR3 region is CASSPIGQGGQKTQYF. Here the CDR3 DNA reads TGTGCCAGCAGCCCGATTGGACAGGGGGGCCAGAAGACCCAGTACTTC.

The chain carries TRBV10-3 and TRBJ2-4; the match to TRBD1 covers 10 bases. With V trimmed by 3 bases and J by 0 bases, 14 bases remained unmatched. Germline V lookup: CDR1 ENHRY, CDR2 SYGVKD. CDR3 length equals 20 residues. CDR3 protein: CAISDTIGQGGTLAKNIQYF. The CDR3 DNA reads TGTGCCATCAGTGATACTATCGGACAGGGGGGGACCCTAGCCAAAAACATTCAGTACTTC.

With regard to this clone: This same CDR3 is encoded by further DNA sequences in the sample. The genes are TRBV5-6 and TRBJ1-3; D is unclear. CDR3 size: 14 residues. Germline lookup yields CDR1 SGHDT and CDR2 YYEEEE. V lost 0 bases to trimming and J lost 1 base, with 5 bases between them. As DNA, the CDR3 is TGTGCCAGCAGCTTGGCGGGTTCTGGAAACACCATATATTTT. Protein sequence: CASSLAGSGNTIYF.